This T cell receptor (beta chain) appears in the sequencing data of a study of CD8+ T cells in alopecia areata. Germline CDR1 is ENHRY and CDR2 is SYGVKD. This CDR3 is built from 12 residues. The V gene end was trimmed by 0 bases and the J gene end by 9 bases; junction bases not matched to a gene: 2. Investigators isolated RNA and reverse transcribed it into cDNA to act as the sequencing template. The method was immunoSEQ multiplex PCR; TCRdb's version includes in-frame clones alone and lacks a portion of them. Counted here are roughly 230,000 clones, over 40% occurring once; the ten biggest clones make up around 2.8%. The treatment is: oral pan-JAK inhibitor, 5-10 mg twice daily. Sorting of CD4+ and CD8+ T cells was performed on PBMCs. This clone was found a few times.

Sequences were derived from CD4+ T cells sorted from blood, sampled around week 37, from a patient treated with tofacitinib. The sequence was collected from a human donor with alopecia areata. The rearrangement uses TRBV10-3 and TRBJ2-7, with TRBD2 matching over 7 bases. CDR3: CAISESREGQYF. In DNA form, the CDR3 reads TGTGCCATCAGTGAGTCGAGGGAGGGGCAGTACTTC.